This T cell receptor beta chain was recovered during a study of cytomegalovirus exposure and HLA in healthy donors. Study context: Researchers found that just over 80% of about 400 genotyped donors fell within the Caucasian-associated ancestry cluster.

Points on this clone: Its specificity is unknown.

Those who donated were healthy bone marrow donors. The CDR3 is made up of 15 amino acids. V lost 3 bases and J lost 3; bases outside the gene matches: 4. Germline values: CDR1 SGHRS, CDR2 YFSETQ. Use of 60 Vbeta and 13 Jbeta primers characterized the PCR. Profiling relied on immunoSEQ multiplex PCR, and the TCRdb table lists in-frame clones only, not all of them. Here the sample spans roughly 180,000 clones, approximately 9.5% being singletons. Broader study findings: The dataset shows that most TCR sequences were rare, while some public TCRs occurred in many donors.

Material: PBMCs. J is TRBJ2-5 and V is TRBV5-1, with 11 nucleotides matching TRBD2. The clonotype comes from a woman aged 25-40 years in good health and CMV-seropositive. This CDR3 is CASSSAGLAEETQYF. In DNA, the CDR3 is TGCGCCAGCAGCTCGGCGGGACTAGCGGAAGAGACCCAGTACTTC.